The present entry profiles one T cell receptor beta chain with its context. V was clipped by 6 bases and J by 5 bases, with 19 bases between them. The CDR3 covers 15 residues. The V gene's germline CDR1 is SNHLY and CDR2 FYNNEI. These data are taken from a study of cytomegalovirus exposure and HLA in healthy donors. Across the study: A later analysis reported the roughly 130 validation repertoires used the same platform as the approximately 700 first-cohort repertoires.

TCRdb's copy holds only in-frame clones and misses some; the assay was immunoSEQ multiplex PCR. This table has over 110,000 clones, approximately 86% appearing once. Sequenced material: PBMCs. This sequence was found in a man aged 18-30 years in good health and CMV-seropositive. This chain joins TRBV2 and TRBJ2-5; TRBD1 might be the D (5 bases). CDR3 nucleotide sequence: TGTGCCAGCAGGGACGGAAGGGGCGGTTGGGAGACCCAGTACTTC. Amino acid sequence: CASRDGRGGWETQYF.